Following are 11 T cell receptor beta chains from one sample sequenced in a study of T cell responses to AZD1222 COVID-19 vaccine. Data came from immunoSEQ multiplex PCR; TCRdb stores just in-frame clones and leaves some out. Of some 180,000 clones detected, 80% to 95% appear once; the ten largest clones hold less than 2%. The material sequenced was peripheral blood, taken 28 days after the second AZD1222 dose. The origin of the receptors is an adult who received the AZD1222 COVID-19 vaccine.

The rearrangement links TRBV2 to TRBJ1-1; D unclear. The V gene lost 4 bases and the J gene lost 8 bases, with 14 bases spanning the gap. This CDR3 region has 13 residues. Per germline, CDR1 SNHLY and CDR2 FYNNEI. The CDR3 DNA is TGTGCCAGCAGTGCCCCCAGCAGTTTAGAAGCTTTCTTT. Translating it yields CASSAPSSLEAFF.

The V gene is TRBV18, the J gene TRBJ2-1, with D perhaps matching TRBD1 (5 bases). Trimming took off 3 bases at V and 5 bases at J, with 8 bases between the two ends. This CDR3 region has 13 residues. Germline values: CDR1 KGHSH, CDR2 LQKENI. The CDR3 DNA follows: TGTGCCAGCTCACCGGGGCTAAACAATGAGCAGTTCTTC. Protein product: CASSPGLNNEQFF.

This chain links TRBV19 with TRBJ2-1; 8 bases are a match to TRBD2. V trimming: 6 bases; J trimming: 8 bases; junction bases outside the gene matches: 6. Germline V gene lookup returns CDR1 LNHDA and CDR2 SQIVND (reference sequence). CDR3 length: 13 residues. DNA for the CDR3: TGTGCCAGTAGAGAGACTAGCGACGATGAGCAGTTCTTC. Its protein product is CASRETSDDEQFF.

The gene calls are TRBV7-2 and TRBJ1-4; no reliable D call. CDR1 and CDR2 (germline): SGHTA, FQGNSA. The CDR3 consists of 14 residues. Trimming took off 1 base at V and 8 bases at J, with 11 bases between the two ends. CDR3 sequence reads: CASSLGHQEEKLFF. The CDR3 DNA sequence: TGTGCCAGCAGCTTAGGACACCAAGAGGAAAAACTGTTTTTT.

This clone was seen more than once but under ten times. The rearrangement uses TRBV28 and TRBJ1-5; 11 positions match TRBD1. Trimming removed 1 base from V and 5 bases from J; junction bases left unmatched: 1. The germline V gene has CDR1 MDHEN and CDR2 SYDVKM. This CDR3 comprises 15 residues. CDR3 DNA: TGTGCCAGCAGTTTATTGGGACAGGGGGATCAGCCCCAGCATTTT. Amino acid sequence: CASSLLGQGDQPQHF.

The CDR3 DNA follows: TGTGCCAGCAGATTAGACAGGGGGAACACCGGGGAGCTGTTTTTT. Translated: CASRLDRGNTGELFF. This chain uses TRBV27 with TRBJ2-2; TRBD1 agrees at 8 bases. V trimming: 6 bases; J trimming: 1 base; junction bases outside the gene matches: 4. Germline CDR1 reads MNHEY; CDR2 reads SMNVEV (reference sequence). The CDR3 sequence is 15 residues long.

CDR3 DNA: TGTGCCAGCAGCGGGGGGCGCGAGCAGTACTTC. Protein product: CASSGGREQYF. This chain joins TRBV6-1 and TRBJ2-7, with D possibly TRBD2 on 7 matching bases. The CDR3 loop spans 11 amino acids. CDR1 is MNHNS and CDR2 is SASEGT in the germline V gene. V lost 6 bases, J lost 6 bases, and 9 bases lay in between.

V and J are TRBV5-1 and TRBJ2-7; 8 nucleotides match TRBD2. Unmatched junction bases numbered 10, after V lost 1 base and J lost 4 bases. This CDR3 contains 16 residues. The germline V gene encodes CDR1 SGHRS and CDR2 YFSETQ. Here the CDR3 DNA reads TGCGCCAGCAGCTTGATGGGAGCGGGAGCGAAGTACGAGCAGTACTTC. This gives the protein CASSLMGAGAKYEQYF.

This chain uses TRBV27 with TRBJ2-4, with D possibly being TRBD2 (6 bases). The CDR3 is made up of 14 amino acids. Germline V lookup: CDR1 MNHEY, CDR2 SMNVEV (reference sequence). V lost 3 bases, J lost 7 bases, and 13 bases lay in between. CDR3 region: CASSLTGVGNIQYF. In nucleotides, the CDR3 is TGTGCCAGCAGTTTGACGGGGGTGGGGAACATTCAGTACTTC.

The chain joins TRBV7-9 to TRBJ1-3, with TRBD1 matching 11 bases. J was trimmed by 0 bases and V by 4 bases; bases with no gene match: 5. Germline V gives CDR1 SEHNR, CDR2 FQNEAQ (reference sequence). The CDR3 runs to 17 residues. CDR3 region: CASSYGTGGISGNTIYF. As DNA, the CDR3 is TGTGCCAGCAGCTACGGGACAGGGGGTATCTCTGGAAACACCATATATTTT.

V usage is TRBV2 and J usage is TRBJ1-3; D not certain. This CDR3 is 13 amino acids long. Germline V gives CDR1 SNHLY, CDR2 FYNNEI. The V gene lost 6 bases and the J gene lost 3 bases, with 9 bases spanning the gap. The CDR3 DNA reads as TGTGCCAGCAGCGGAGCCCATGGAAACACCATATATTTT. This gives the protein CASSGAHGNTIYF.